These 13 T cell receptor beta chains were all obtained from the same sample, sequenced in a study of shared clonotypes between healthy human individuals. CD8 cells classed as naive were CD45RO-negative and positively selected for CCR7, excluding terminally differentiated effector memory CD45RA+ cells. The method was immunoSEQ multiplex PCR; TCRdb's version includes in-frame clones alone and lacks a portion of them. The profile covers hundreds of thousands of clones, with just under 97% appearing a single time and about 0.11% taken by the ten largest. Material for sequencing was naive CD8+ T cells sorted from blood. The receptors were gathered from a woman aged 25 to 39 in good health.

The chain uses TRBV5-6 and TRBJ2-7, with 7 bases that match TRBD2. The CDR3 is 15 amino acids. Germline lookup yields CDR1 SGHDT and CDR2 YYEEEE. With 4 bases clipped from V and 5 bases from J, the junction kept 12 bases outside the gene matches. The CDR3 region is CASSQATSSGHEQYF. CDR3 DNA: TGTGCCAGCAGCCAAGCGACTAGCTCGGGGCACGAGCAGTACTTC.

V and J are TRBV7-9 and TRBJ2-7; D call uncertain. Per germline, CDR1 SEHNR and CDR2 FQNEAQ (reference sequence). V was shortened by 4 bases and J by 6 bases, with 7 bases between the two germline ends. This CDR3 has 11 residues. CDR3 protein: CASSSMGEQYF. CDR3 in DNA: TGTGCCAGCAGCTCAATGGGCGAGCAGTACTTC.

The chain recombines TRBV19 with TRBJ2-1, with D unresolved. The germline CDR1 and CDR2 sequences are LNHDA and SQIVND (reference sequence). V was trimmed by 7 bases and J by 0 bases, leaving 10 bases between them. The CDR3 sequence is 14 residues long. CDR3 sequence: CASTLKGSYNEQFF. The CDR3 DNA reads as TGTGCCAGTACGTTGAAGGGCTCCTACAATGAGCAGTTCTTC.

This sequence joins TRBV7-6 and TRBJ1-1; D is perhaps TRBD1 (5 bases). The germline V gene encodes CDR1 SGHVS and CDR2 FNYEAQ. The length of the CDR3 is 18 residues. V lost 3 bases and J 0 bases, leaving 20 bases between the germline ends. The CDR3 spells CASSLTWRGRGMNTEAFF. The CDR3 nucleotides are TGTGCCAGCAGCTTGACCTGGAGGGGAAGGGGAATGAACACTGAAGCTTTCTTT.

The rearrangement uses TRBV6-6 and TRBJ1-2; 9 bases map to TRBD1. Germline V CDR1 and CDR2: MNHNY, SVGAGI (reference sequence). This CDR3 has 14 amino acids. V was clipped by 6 bases and J by 2 bases; unmatched bases: 4. The DNA for the CDR3 is TGTGCCAGCAGCGGGGGACAGGGAAACTATGGCTACACCTTC. Amino acids: CASSGGQGNYGYTF.

The chain combines TRBV18 with TRBJ2-2; 9 bases agree with TRBD1. The CDR3 is 18 residues long. V trimming: 1 base; J trimming: 0 bases; junction bases outside the gene matches: 6. Germline CDR1 reads KGHSH; CDR2 reads LQKENI. CDR3 DNA sequence: TGTGCCAGCTCACCACGGACAGGGGAAAGGGCGAACACCGGGGAGCTGTTTTTT. It specifies CASSPRTGERANTGELFF.

V usage is TRBV11-2 and J usage is TRBJ2-7, with D possibly matching TRBD2 (6 bases). Looked up from germline, CDR1 is SGHAT and CDR2 is FQNNGV. This CDR3 has 15 residues. With 5 bases removed from V and 5 bases from J, the gap between germline ends came to 19 bases. The CDR3: CASSTAQRVRHEQYF. The CDR3 region has the DNA TGTGCCAGCAGCACAGCGCAGCGGGTTAGGCACGAGCAGTACTTC. Full variable domain (missing parts from reference TRBV11-2 and TRBJ2-7): EAGVAQSPRYKIIEKRQSVAFWCNPISGHATLYWYQQILGQGPKLLIQFQNNGVVDDSQLPKDRFSAERLKGVDSTLKIQPAKLEDSAVYLCASSTAQRVRHEQYFGPGTRLTVT.

The chain recombines TRBV5-6 with TRBJ2-7; a weak D match, TRBD2 (5 bases). Germline V gene data show CDR1 as SGHDT and CDR2 as YYEEEE. This CDR3 has 13 amino acids. The V gene lost 2 bases and the J gene lost 6 bases, with 12 bases spanning the gap. DNA for the CDR3: TGTGCCAGCAGCTTTTCTGGGAGTGCCGAGCAGTACTTC. It encodes CASSFSGSAEQYF. The variable domain in full, with the rest retrieved from reference TRBV5-6 and TRBJ2-7, is DAGVTQSPTHLIKTRGQQVTLRCSPKSGHDTVSWYQQALGQGPQFIFQYYEEEERQRGNFPDRFSGHQFPNYSSELNVNALLLGDSALYLCASSFSGSAEQYFGPGTRLTVT.

As regards this clone: This CDR3 is also generated by other DNA sequences in the sample. The genes are TRBV27 and TRBJ2-5; the match to TRBD1 covers 8 bases. The CDR3 sequence is 13 residues long. The V and J ends lost 6 bases and 5 bases, in that order; junction bases with no gene match: 5. Germline CDR1 and CDR2: MNHEY and SMNVEV (reference sequence). CDR3 coding DNA: TGTGCCAGCAGCGACAGGGGTCAGGAGACCCAGTACTTC. Residues: CASSDRGQETQYF.

V and J are TRBV27 and TRBJ2-7, with D uncertain. V was cut by 8 bases and J by 2 bases, with 16 bases left in between. This CDR3 contains 14 residues. CDR1 and CDR2 from the germline V gene are MNHEY and SMNVEV (reference sequence). The CDR3 DNA follows: TGTGCCAGCGGCCTTGTTGGCAGCACCTACGAGCAGTACTTC. Its translation: CASGLVGSTYEQYF.

This clone was detected once. The chain links TRBV28 to TRBJ2-1; no firm D call. This CDR3 is 12 amino acids long. V lost 1 base to trimming and J lost 8 bases, with 6 bases between them. CDR1 is MDHEN, CDR2 SYDVKM, per germline. CDR3 nucleotides: TGTGCCAGCAGTTTATTTTTGGATGAGCAGTTCTTC. Translation gives CASSLFLDEQFF.

V gene TRBV5-8 combines with J gene TRBJ1-5; D might be TRBD1 (5 bases). This CDR3 contains 15 residues. The V gene lost 4 bases and the J gene lost 7 bases, with 18 bases spanning the gap. The germline V gene encodes CDR1 SGHTS and CDR2 YDEGEE. CDR3 protein: CASSPPVQGWQPQHF. DNA of the CDR3: TGTGCCAGCAGCCCCCCTGTGCAGGGTTGGCAGCCCCAGCATTTT.

The chain carries TRBV7-2 and TRBJ2-3; D may be TRBD2 (6 bases). The CDR3 runs 15 residues. The germline CDR1 and CDR2 sequences are SGHTA and FQGNSA. Trimming stripped 1 base from V and 1 base from J, with 9 bases between. CDR3 nucleotide sequence: TGTGCCAGCAGCTTAGGCGGGGCTCGCACAGATACGCAGTATTTT. Translated: CASSLGGARTDTQYF.